The sample holds a few counts of the clone carrying this T cell receptor beta chain. As yet, its antigen is unknown. The data stem from a study of blood T cells in healthy people across ages. Study summary: T cells yielded about one barcoded beta molecule per two cells through template switching. Study-level findings and limits: Roughly linear age-related decline in beta diversity appeared, significant by age 40. The unsorted PBMCs prevented any conclusive comparison of naive versus antigen-experienced cells.

Germline CDR1 MGHRA, CDR2 YSYEKL. The CDR3 has 14 amino acids. A second PCR, run for about 7 to 12 cycles, used a sample-barcoded 5' primer plus a J-beta primer mix. TCRdb re-called the 5' RACE reads through MiXCR, storing one row per CDR3 protein. Among around 1,900,000 distinct CDR3 sequences, roughly 43% were seen once, and the ten largest hold under 30%. The chain is built from TRBV4-1 and TRBJ2-7; D not resolved. Matching the DNA end better, TRBJ2-5 makes the J call doubtful. This TCR derives from a human donor in good health. Sequencing was done on a sample of blood. CDR3 in amino acids: CASSQEWGRETQYF. As DNA, the CDR3 is TGCGCCAGCAGCCAAGAATGGGGAAGGGAGACCCAGTACTTC.